The T cell receptor beta chain under discussion was sequenced for a study of blood T cell repertoires in COVID-19. Across the study: Sources were T cells, B-cell-depleted T cells, or PBMCs; the material itself was cDNA or gDNA.

Under the authors' procedure: Using reference gene primer amplification, nucleated cell counts were estimated. The data were produced by immunoSEQ multiplex PCR, yet TCRdb's version contains in-frame clones alone and is incomplete. For V, J and clone size, that table is used; D and trimming come from the DNA. The sample contains about 180,000 clones, about nine tenths of which appear only once. Trimming took 6 bases from V and 0 from J; bases not matched to a gene: 9. CDR1 MDHEN and CDR2 SYDVKM come from the germline V gene. The CDR3 is 18 amino acids. The receptor comes from a man between 65 and 85 years old with active or convalescent COVID-19. Sequenced input: peripheral blood. The chain links TRBV28 to TRBJ1-6; 9 nucleotides match TRBD1. Here the CDR3 reads CASRGGQGKGSYNSPLHF. In DNA, the CDR3 is TGTGCCAGCAGGGGGGGACAGGGTAAAGGCTCCTATAATTCACCCCTCCACTTT.